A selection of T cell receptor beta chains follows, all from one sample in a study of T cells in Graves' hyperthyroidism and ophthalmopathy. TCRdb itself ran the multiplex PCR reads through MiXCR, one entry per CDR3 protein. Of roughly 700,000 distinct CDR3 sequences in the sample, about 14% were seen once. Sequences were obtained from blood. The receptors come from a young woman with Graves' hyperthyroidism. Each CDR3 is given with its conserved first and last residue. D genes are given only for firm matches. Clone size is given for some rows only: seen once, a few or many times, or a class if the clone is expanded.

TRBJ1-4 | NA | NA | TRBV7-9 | TGTGCCAGCAGCTATGATTCAGCAGCAACTAATGAAAAACTGTTTTTT | CASSYDSAATNEKLFF
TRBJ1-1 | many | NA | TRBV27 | TGTGCCACCTCGACAGTAATGAACACTGAAGCTTTCTTT | CATSTVMNTEAFF
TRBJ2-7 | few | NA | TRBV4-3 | TGCGCCAGCAGCCAAGGACTGTTTGCCTACGAGCAGTACTTC | CASSQGLFAYEQYF
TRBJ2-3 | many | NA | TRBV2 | TGTGCCAGCAGTGACGGCGGCTACGGCACAGATACGCAGTATTTT | CASSDGGYGTDTQYF
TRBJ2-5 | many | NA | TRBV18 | TGTGCCAGCTCACCACTTCACAGGGTGGAGCAAGAGACCCAGTACTTC | CASSPLHRVEQETQYF
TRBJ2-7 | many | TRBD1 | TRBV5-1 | TGCGCCAGCAGTCCCGGGACAGGGGGAATTTCGACCCGCGAGCAGTACTTC | CASSPGTGGISTREQYF
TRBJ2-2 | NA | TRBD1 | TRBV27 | TGTGCCAGCAGTAGAGACAGGGGTCCCACCGGGGAGCTGTTTTTT | CASSRDRGPTGELFF
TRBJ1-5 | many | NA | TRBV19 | TGTGCCAGTAGTATAGAGACAGGTTTGAGTCAGCCCCAGCATTTT | CASSIETGLSQPQHF
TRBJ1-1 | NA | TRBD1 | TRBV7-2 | TGTGCCAGCAGCCTCCCGGGACAGGCGACTGAAGCTTTCTTT | CASSLPGQATEAFF
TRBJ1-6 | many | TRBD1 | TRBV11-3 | TGTGCCAGCAGATCACAGGGGAATTCACCCCTCCACTTT | CASRSQGNSPLHF
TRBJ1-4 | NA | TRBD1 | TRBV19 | TGTGCCAGTAGCCGCCCCCGGGACAGGGGCGCGATAGCTGGCGGCGAAAAACTGTTTTTT | CASSRPRDRGAIAGGEKLFF
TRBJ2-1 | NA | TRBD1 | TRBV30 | TGTGCCTGGAGAATTTGGGACAGATTCAATGAGCAGTTCTTC | CAWRIWDRFNEQFF
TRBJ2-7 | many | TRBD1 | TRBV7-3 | TGTGCCAGCAGTTCGTATGACAGGGCCCCCTACGAGCAGTACTTC | CASSSYDRAPYEQYF
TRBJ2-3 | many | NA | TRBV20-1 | TGCAGTGCCTGGCGGGGAGAAACAGATACGCAGTATTTT | CSAWRGETDTQYF
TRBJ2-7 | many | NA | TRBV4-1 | TGCGCCAGCAGCCAAGACCGACAGCCCTCCTACGAGCAGTACTTC | CASSQDRQPSYEQYF
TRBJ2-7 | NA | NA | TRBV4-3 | TGCACCAGCAGCCAAGGGACGGGGTACGAGCAGTACTTC | CTSSQGTGYEQYF
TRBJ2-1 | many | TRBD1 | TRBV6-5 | TGTGCCAGCAGTTACTCTAGGACAGGGTTTTCCAATGAGCAGTTCTTC | CASSYSRTGFSNEQFF
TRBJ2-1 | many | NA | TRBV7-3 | TGTGCCAGCAGCTTAATGGCTAGCTCAGTCGATGAGCAGTTCTTC | CASSLMASSVDEQFF
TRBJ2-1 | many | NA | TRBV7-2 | TGTGCCAGCAGCTGGGGCGGGGGCCTATACAATGAGCAGTTCTTC | CASSWGGGLYNEQFF
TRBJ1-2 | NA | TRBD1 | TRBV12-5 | TGTGCTAGTGGTTTGTCCGGACAGGGGGCAAAGGGCTACACCTTC | CASGLSGQGAKGYTF
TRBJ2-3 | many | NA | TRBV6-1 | TGTGCCAGCAGGACGATTCGATACGGGCCGCTGACCACAGGGCTAGCGGCCACAGATACGCAGTATTTT | CASRTIRYGPLTTGLAATDTQYF
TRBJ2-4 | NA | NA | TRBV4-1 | TGCGCCAGCAGCCATCCCCTACTAACCTCCAAAAACATTCAGTACTTC | CASSHPLLTSKNIQYF
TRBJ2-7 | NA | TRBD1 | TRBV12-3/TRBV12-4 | TGTGCCAGCAGTTTACCTTACAGGGGTAAAAGCTCCTACGAGCAGTACTTC | CASSLPYRGKSSYEQYF
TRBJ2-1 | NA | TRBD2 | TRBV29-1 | TGCAGCGATAGCGGGAGGGCCGATGAGCAGTTCTTC | CSDSGRADEQFF
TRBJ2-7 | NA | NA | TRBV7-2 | TGTGCCAGCAGCCAATCGATGACAGTCAGCGAGCAGTACTTC | CASSQSMTVSEQYF
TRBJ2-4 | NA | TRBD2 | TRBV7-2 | TGTGCCAGCAGCTTACCCGCCGGGCAGCTAGCGGCGATAGCCAAAAACATTCAGTACTTC | CASSLPAGQLAAIAKNIQYF
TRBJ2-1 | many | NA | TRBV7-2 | TGTGCCAACTCCAAGGGACTTAACAATGAGCAGTTCTTC | CANSKGLNNEQFF
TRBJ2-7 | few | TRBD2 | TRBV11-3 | TGTGCCAGCAGCCAGGGCGGGAGAGCTCCTGGCGAGCAGTACTTC | CASSQGGRAPGEQYF
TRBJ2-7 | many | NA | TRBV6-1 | TGTGCCAGCAGTCTGGGGACGACTAGCTCCTACGAGCAGTACTTC | CASSLGTTSSYEQYF
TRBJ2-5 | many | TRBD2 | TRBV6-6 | TGTGCCAGCAGTTACTCCGAGGTAGCGGGAGGCGATATACAAGAGACCCAGTACTTC | CASSYSEVAGGDIQETQYF
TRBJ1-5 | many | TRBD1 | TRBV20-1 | TGCAGTGCTAGAAAAGGGTCCGGGACAGGCAACAATCAGCCCCAGCATTTT | CSARKGSGTGNNQPQHF
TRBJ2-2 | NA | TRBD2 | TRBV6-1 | TGTGCCAGCAGTCTAATAGCGGGAGGGTACACCGGGGAGCTGTTTTTT | CASSLIAGGYTGELFF
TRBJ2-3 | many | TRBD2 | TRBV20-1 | TGCAGTGCTAGAGGTAGCGGGAGGGCCCAGTATTTT | CSARGSGRAQYF
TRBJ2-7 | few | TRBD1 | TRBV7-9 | TGTGCCAGCAGCCACCGGGACAGGGGTTACTACGAGCAGTACTTC | CASSHRDRGYYEQYF
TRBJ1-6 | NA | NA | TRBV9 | TGTGCCAGCAGCGCCGGGCCCAACCCTTATAATTCACCCCTCCACTTT | CASSAGPNPYNSPLHF
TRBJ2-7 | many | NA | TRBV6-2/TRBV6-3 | TGTGCCAGCAGTTACTCCAACCGGGACACACACAGCTCCTACGAGCAGTACTTC | CASSYSNRDTHSSYEQYF
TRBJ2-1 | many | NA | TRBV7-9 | TGTGCCAGCAGCGGGGGGTGGAATGAGCAGTTCTTC | CASSGGWNEQFF
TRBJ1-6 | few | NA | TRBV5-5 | TGTGCCAGCAGCGGGGCGACAGACGGACTGTATAATTCACCCCTCCACTTT | CASSGATDGLYNSPLHF
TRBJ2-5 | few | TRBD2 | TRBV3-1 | TGTGCCAGCAGCCATCACGGGACTAAACAAGAGACCCAGTACTTC | CASSHHGTKQETQYF
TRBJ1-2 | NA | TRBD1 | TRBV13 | TGTGCCGGTGGACAGGGATTTACTAACTATGGCTACACCTTC | CAGGQGFTNYGYTF
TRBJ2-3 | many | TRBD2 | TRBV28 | TGTGCCAGCAGTTTTTATCTGTTTGAGAGCGGGAGCGCAGATACGCAGTATTTT | CASSFYLFESGSADTQYF
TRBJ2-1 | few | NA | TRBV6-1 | TGTGCCAGCAGTCTTAATACGAGGAATGAGCAGTTCTTC | CASSLNTRNEQFF
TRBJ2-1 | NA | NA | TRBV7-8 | TGTGCCAGCAGCTTAGGGGGGGGGCCCACTAGCAGCAATGAGCAGTTCTTC | CASSLGGGPTSSNEQFF